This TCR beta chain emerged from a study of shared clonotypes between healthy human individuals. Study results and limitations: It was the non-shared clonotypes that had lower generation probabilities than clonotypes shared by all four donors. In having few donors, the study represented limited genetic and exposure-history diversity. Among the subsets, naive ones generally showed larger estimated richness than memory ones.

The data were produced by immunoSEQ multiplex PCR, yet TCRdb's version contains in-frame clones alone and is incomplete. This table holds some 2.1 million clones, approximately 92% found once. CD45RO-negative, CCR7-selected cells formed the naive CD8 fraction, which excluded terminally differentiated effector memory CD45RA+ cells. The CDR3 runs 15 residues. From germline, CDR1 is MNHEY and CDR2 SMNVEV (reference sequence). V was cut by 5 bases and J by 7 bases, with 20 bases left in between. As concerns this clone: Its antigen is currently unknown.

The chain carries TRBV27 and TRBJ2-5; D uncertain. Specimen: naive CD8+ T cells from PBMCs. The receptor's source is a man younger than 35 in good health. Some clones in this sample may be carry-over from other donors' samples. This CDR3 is CASSPGPIWPGTQYF. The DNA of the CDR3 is TGTGCCAGCAGTCCAGGACCGATATGGCCGGGGACCCAGTACTTC.